Included here is one TCR beta chain sequence, with context. The entry originates in a study of blood T cell repertoires in COVID-19. Study context: Collection of acute and convalescent COVID-19 samples took place in the United States, Italy and Spain. T cells, B-cell-depleted T cells, or PBMCs supplied cDNA or gDNA.

The CDR3 is 15 amino acids. The V gene lost 0 bases and the J gene lost 6 bases, with 11 bases spanning the gap. The V gene's germline CDR1 is KGHDR and CDR2 SFDVKD. Source study methods: Estimated nucleated cell counts came from reference gene primer amplification. Clones were sequenced by immunoSEQ multiplex PCR, and TCRdb holds only the in-frame ones, with some missing. The V and J calls and clone size were taken over from that table, and D and trimming were inferred from the DNA. The sample has 25,000 to 35,000 clones; about 78% are singletons. Sequencing was performed on peripheral blood. This TCR was recovered from a boy aged 2 to 10 with active or convalescent COVID-19. The rearrangement uses TRBV24-1 and TRBJ1-5; D not resolved. The DNA of the CDR3 is TGTGCCACCAGTGATTTGCGGGGATTGAGTCAGCCCCAGCATTTT. Translated: CATSDLRGLSQPQHF.